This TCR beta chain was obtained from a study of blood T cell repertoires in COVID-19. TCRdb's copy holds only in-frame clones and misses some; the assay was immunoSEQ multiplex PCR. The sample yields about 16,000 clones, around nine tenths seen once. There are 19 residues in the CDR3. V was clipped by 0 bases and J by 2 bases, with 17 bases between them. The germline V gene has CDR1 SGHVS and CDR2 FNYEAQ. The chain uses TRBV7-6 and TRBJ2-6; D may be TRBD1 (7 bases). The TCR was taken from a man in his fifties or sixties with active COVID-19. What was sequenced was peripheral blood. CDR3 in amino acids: CASSLASEGAKAGANVLTF. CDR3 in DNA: TGTGCCAGCAGCTTAGCGTCGGAGGGGGCTAAGGCTGGGGCCAACGTCCTGACTTTC.